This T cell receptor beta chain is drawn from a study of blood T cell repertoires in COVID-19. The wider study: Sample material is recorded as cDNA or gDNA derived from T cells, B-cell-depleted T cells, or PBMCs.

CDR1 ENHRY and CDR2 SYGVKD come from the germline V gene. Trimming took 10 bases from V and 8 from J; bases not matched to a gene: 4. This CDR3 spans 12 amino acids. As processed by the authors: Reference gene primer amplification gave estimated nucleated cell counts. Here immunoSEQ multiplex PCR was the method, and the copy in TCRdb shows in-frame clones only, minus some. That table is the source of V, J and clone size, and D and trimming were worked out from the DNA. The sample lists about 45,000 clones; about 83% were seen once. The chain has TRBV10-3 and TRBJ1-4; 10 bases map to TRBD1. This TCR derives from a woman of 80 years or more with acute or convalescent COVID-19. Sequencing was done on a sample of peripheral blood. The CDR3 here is CARQGAKEKLFF. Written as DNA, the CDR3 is TGTGCCAGACAGGGGGCGAAGGAAAAACTGTTTTTT.